A single sample gave rise to the 10 T cell receptor beta chains below, sequenced in a study of shared clonotypes between healthy human individuals. Method: immunoSEQ multiplex PCR; TCRdb's copy keeps in-frame clones and lacks some. The repertoire holds some 2,000,000 clones, with about 94% as singletons. Sequencing input: naive CD4+ T cells sorted from blood. Subset given: CD45RA+ positively selected. The receptors here all came from a man between 18 and 29 years old in good health.

The rearrangement links TRBV29-1 to TRBJ1-2; D is ambiguous. Trimming shortened V by 0 bases and J by 4 bases, and 12 bases separated the two germline ends. In germline, CDR1 is SQVTM, CDR2 ANQGSEA. The CDR3 covers 14 residues. CDR3 amino acids: CSVEDPYRGYGYTF. The CDR3, as DNA: TGCAGCGTTGAAGATCCTTATCGGGGCTATGGCTACACCTTC.

This clone appeared once. The genes are TRBV5-1 and TRBJ2-7, with D maybe TRBD1 (6 bases). The CDR3 length is 15 residues. V lost 5 bases, J lost 3 bases, and 18 bases lay in between. Per the germline V gene, CDR1 is SGHRS and CDR2 is YFSETQ. CDR3 DNA: TGCGCCAGCAGGGGGGCAGGGAATTTCGGCTACGAGCAGTACTTC. It codes for CASRGAGNFGYEQYF.

The chain carries TRBV6-1 and TRBJ2-7; 7 bases are a match to TRBD1. V trimming: 10 bases; J trimming: 3 bases; junction bases outside the gene matches: 12. The CDR3 is made up of 14 amino acids. Per germline, CDR1 MNHNS and CDR2 SASEGT. CDR3 protein: CATHRTGDGYEQYF. The CDR3 nucleotides are TGTGCCACCCACCGAACAGGGGACGGCTACGAGCAGTACTTC.

The V gene is TRBV5-6, the J gene TRBJ1-6; D unresolved. In germline, CDR1 is SGHDT, CDR2 YYEEEE. The CDR3 has 14 residues. Between the trimmed V and J ends, which lost 4 bases and 6 bases, there was a span of 11 bases. The CDR3, as DNA: TGTGCCAGCAGCACCCGAGTATCTAATTCACCCCTCCACTTT. This encodes CASSTRVSNSPLHF.

With regard to this clone: At the DNA level, this CDR3 is encoded by other sequences in the same sample as well. Here the CDR3 DNA reads TGTGCCAGCAGCGTAGGTGGAAACTATGGCTACACCTTC. This encodes CASSVGGNYGYTF. The rearrangement links TRBV9 to TRBJ1-2; D ambiguous. The CDR3 sequence is 13 residues long. Trimming took off 0 bases at V and 2 bases at J, with 5 bases between the two ends. Germline V CDR1 and CDR2: SGDLS, YYNGEE.

V is TRBV18 and J is TRBJ2-7, with 11 bases identical to TRBD2. This CDR3 has 15 amino acids. Germline CDR1 and CDR2: KGHSH and LQKENI. The V gene end was trimmed by 1 base and the J gene end by 7 bases; junction bases not matched to a gene: 6. CDR3 coding DNA: TGTGCCAGCTCACCACAATCCGCTAGCGGGGGGGAGCAGTACTTC. Translation gives CASSPQSASGGEQYF.

The CDR3 bases are TGTGCCAGCAGTCTCCCCGGGACAGTGTCCGAGCAGTACTTC. As protein: CASSLPGTVSEQYF. The chain joins TRBV6-1 to TRBJ2-7; 7 nucleotides align to TRBD1. CDR3 length: 14 residues. V shed 5 bases and J 6 bases; nucleotides not matched to a gene: 10. Germline CDR1 is MNHNS and CDR2 is SASEGT.

This chain joins TRBV5-1 and TRBJ1-6; D is unresolved. The V end lost 0 bases, the J end lost 11 bases, and 15 bases lay between the germline ends. The CDR3 totals 15 residues. Germline V gene lookup returns CDR1 SGHRS and CDR2 YFSETQ. CDR3: CASSLEGSSTAPLHF. CDR3 coding DNA: TGCGCCAGCAGCTTGGAGGGAAGTAGTACGGCACCCCTCCACTTT.

The chain has TRBV15 and TRBJ2-3; 11 bases agree with TRBD2. The CDR3 is 17 amino acids. The V gene's germline CDR1 is LNHNV and CDR2 YYDKDF (reference sequence). V lost 5 bases to trimming and J lost 0 bases; unmatched junction nucleotides: 7. The CDR3 protein is CATSRRLAGGSTDTQYF. CDR3 in DNA: TGTGCCACCAGCCGACGGCTAGCGGGAGGAAGCACAGATACGCAGTATTTT.

Written as DNA, the CDR3 is TGTGCCAGCAGTCTAGGTGGGTTAATGAACACTGAAGCTTTCTTT. This gives the protein CASSLGGLMNTEAFF. This chain links TRBV6-5 with TRBJ1-1, with D hard to call. The V gene lost 5 bases and the J gene lost 0 bases, with 13 bases spanning the gap. The germline V gene encodes CDR1 MNHEY and CDR2 SVGAGI. The CDR3 is made up of 15 amino acids.